Below are 27 T cell receptor beta chains sequenced from a single sample in a study of shared clonotypes between healthy human individuals (dated by TCRdb to 2020 to 2022). Receptor libraries were prepared by the immunoSEQ multiplex PCR assay. TCRdb carries this immuneACCESS record with in-frame sequences only. Its versions omit some clonotypes, under half of them owing to an unresolved V gene in the studies checked, with the rest unexplained. The sample records around 430,000 clones, 79% of which are singletons. The top ten hold about 13% of the sample. The sample taken for sequencing was PBMCs. The source is a woman between 40 and 55 years old in good health. Some clones in this sample may be carry-over from other donors' samples.

This chain links TRBV6-1 with TRBJ2-1; possible D gene TRBD1, 5 bases. Per germline, CDR1 MNHNS and CDR2 SASEGT. Trimming removed 6 bases from V and 7 bases from J, with 16 bases in between. The CDR3 totals 14 residues. For the CDR3, the DNA is TGTGCCAGCAGCGATGGGGCAGGGTGGAATGAGCAGTTCTTC. Its translation is CASSDGAGWNEQFF.

The rearrangement joins TRBV10-1 to TRBJ2-2; 14 positions match TRBD2. This CDR3 region has 17 residues. Per germline, CDR1 WNHNN and CDR2 SYGVQD (reference sequence). Unmatched junction bases numbered 5, after V lost 5 bases and J lost 3 bases. Here the CDR3 reads CASSRLAGGPHTGELFF. The CDR3 nucleotides are TGCGCCAGCAGTCGACTAGCGGGAGGGCCGCACACCGGGGAGCTGTTTTTT.

This clone was recorded only once. At one boundary the junction diverges from the germline segment, which might be a read error. V is TRBV7-7 and J is TRBJ2-1; 8 bases fit TRBD1. The V gene's germline CDR1 is SSHAT and CDR2 FNYEAQ (reference sequence). The CDR3 totals 14 residues. The CDR3 DNA follows: TGTGCTAGCAGCATCAGAGACAGGGGAAGTGAGCAGTTCTTC. This encodes CASSIRDRGSEQFF.

This chain uses TRBV30 with TRBJ2-7, with 7 bases fitting TRBD2. The germline V gene encodes CDR1 GTSNPN and CDR2 SVGIG (reference sequence). The length of the CDR3 is 13 residues. V lost 4 bases and J lost 5; bases outside the gene matches: 8. As DNA, the CDR3 is TGTGCCTGGAATCGAGGGAGGGGCAACGAGCAGTACTTC. It translates to CAWNRGRGNEQYF. The complete variable domain, with remaining parts taken from reference TRBV30 and TRBJ2-7, reads SQTIHQWPATLVQPVGSPLSLECTVEGTSNPNLYWYRQAAGRGLQLLFYSVGIGQISSEVPQNLSASRPQDRQFILSSKKLLLSDSGFYLCAWNRGRGNEQYFGPGTRLTVT.

This clone was counted many times. The chain links TRBV14 to TRBJ2-1, with no clear D. The ends were cut back, 0 bases at V and 4 bases at J, with 7 bases in the middle. This CDR3 spans 14 amino acids. Germline V gene sequence: CDR1 SGHDN, CDR2 FVKESK. The CDR3 protein is CASSQEVWYNEQFF. CDR3 nucleotides: TGTGCCAGCAGCCAAGAGGTTTGGTACAATGAGCAGTTCTTC.

The V and J genes are TRBV6-5 and TRBJ2-1; 7 bases map to TRBD2. CDR3 length: 15 amino acids. CDR1 and CDR2 from the germline V gene are MNHEY and SVGAGI. J was trimmed by 6 bases and V by 0 bases; bases with no gene match: 5. The CDR3 reads CASSYSGGGVNEQFF. The CDR3 DNA follows: TGTGCCAGCAGTTACTCGGGGGGGGGAGTCAATGAGCAGTTCTTC.

The rearrangement joins TRBV21-1 to TRBJ2-5; TRBD2, the table's D call, was not compared with the DNA. TRBV21-1 is listed as a pseudogene. The CDR3 has 14 residues. This CDR3 reads CASSGAGVRETQYF. Written as DNA, the CDR3 is TGTGCCAGCAGCGGAGCGGGAGTTCGAGAGACCCAGTACTTC.

This clone was observed a handful of times. This rearrangement joins TRBV28 to TRBJ1-2, with 7 bases matching TRBD1. Germline V gene sequence: CDR1 MDHEN, CDR2 SYDVKM. Losses at the gene ends were 5 bases for V and 4 bases for J; bases not matched to a gene: 7. The CDR3 has 14 residues. The CDR3 bases are TGTGCCAGCAGTACGCAACAGGGGTTCTATGGCTACACCTTC. Its protein product is CASSTQQGFYGYTF.

This clone has at least ten counts. This chain connects TRBV11-2 to TRBJ2-5, with 10 bases matching TRBD1. The germline gives CDR1 SGHAT, CDR2 FQNNGV. J lost 7 bases, V lost 3 bases, and 8 bases had no gene match. The CDR3 spans 15 residues. The CDR3, as DNA: TGTGCCAGCAGCTTTGGGACAGGGGCCCCAGGGACCCAGTACTTC. Translated, it gives CASSFGTGAPGTQYF.

This chain links TRBV28 with TRBJ2-2; TRBD2 might be the D (5 bases). The CDR3 has 15 amino acids. CDR1 is MDHEN, CDR2 SYDVKM, per germline. V dropped 6 bases and J dropped 0 bases, with 11 bases sitting between them. CDR3 nucleotide sequence: TGTGCCAGCAGCACCCCCGGGACGAACACCGGGGAGCTGTTTTTT. Its protein is CASSTPGTNTGELFF.

The chain recombines TRBV7-3 with TRBJ2-3; D may be TRBD2 (6 bases). V was pared by 5 bases and J by 4 bases, with 19 bases between. Per germline, CDR1 SGHTA and CDR2 FQGTGA. The CDR3 sequence is 16 residues long. CDR3 coding DNA: TGTGCCAGCAGCGCTCAACTAGCCGGAGTGGCAGATACGCAGTATTTT. Amino acid sequence: CASSAQLAGVADTQYF.

This clone was detected a few times. The chain recombines TRBV7-8 with TRBJ2-1; unclear D gene. Per the germline V gene, CDR1 is SGHVS and CDR2 is FQNEAQ. This CDR3 has 11 residues. The V gene lost 8 bases and the J gene lost 3 bases, with 5 bases spanning the gap. The CDR3 is CASGYYNEQFF. The CDR3 DNA follows: TGTGCCAGCGGGTACTACAATGAGCAGTTCTTC.

This clone showed up just once. Likely a read error: the CDR3 ends without its conserved phenylalanine or tryptophan. It is unclear where the CDR3 begins or ends on the DNA, so no DNA is shown, and the CDR3 is as TCRdb lists it. The CDR3 sequence is CASSPEREGPRKV. The rearrangement uses TRBV11-1 and TRBJ2-3; the table names TRBD2, a call not compared with the DNA. The CDR3 length is 13 residues, termini included. Germline values: CDR1 SGHAT, CDR2 FQDESV (reference sequence).

This clone came up once. The V and J genes are TRBV12-5 and TRBJ1-1; perhaps TRBD1 as D (6 bases). Germline values: CDR1 LGHNT, CDR2 FRNRAP. The V gene lost 4 bases and the J gene lost 4 bases, with 13 bases spanning the gap. The CDR3 length is 14 residues. Written as DNA, the CDR3 is TGTGCTAGTGGTTGGGGGGGGCGAGGCACTGAAGCTTTCTTT. Translation: CASGWGGRGTEAFF.

The chain carries TRBV11-2 and TRBJ2-7, with 8 bases that match TRBD2. Germline V gene sequence: CDR1 SGHAT, CDR2 FQNNGV. V lost 6 bases and J lost 4; bases outside the gene matches: 11. This CDR3 contains 15 residues. The CDR3 DNA is TGTGCCAGCAGTACCCTTAGCGGGAACTCTTACGAGCAGTACTTC. It is translated as CASSTLSGNSYEQYF.

The chain combines TRBV28 with TRBJ2-7; TRBD2 matches 7 bases. The CDR3 length is 14 residues. J was trimmed by 1 base and V by 8 bases; bases with no gene match: 8. Per the germline V gene, CDR1 is MDHEN and CDR2 is SYDVKM. CDR3 sequence (DNA): TGTGCCAGCCGAAGCGGGACTTCATCCTACGAGCAGTACTTC. It yields the protein CASRSGTSSYEQYF. The whole variable domain, remainder taken from reference TRBV28 and TRBJ2-7, is DVKVTQSSRYLVKRTGEKVFLECVQDMDHENMFWYRQDPGLGLRLIYFSYDVKMKEKGDIPEGYSVSREKKERFSLILESASTNQTSMYLCASRSGTSSYEQYFGPGTRLTVT.

This clone was seen just once. At one end the junction does not follow the germline gene, possibly because of a read error. The chain is built from TRBV28 and TRBJ2-6; no firm D call. The CDR3 has 15 amino acids. CDR1 is MDHEN, CDR2 SYDVKM, per germline. The CDR3 DNA is TGTGTCAGCAGTTTTCCCAGCTCTGGGGCCAACGTCCTGACTTTC. Its translation: CVSSFPSSGANVLTF.

This clone showed up many times. V gene TRBV30 combines with J gene TRBJ2-7; tentative D call: TRBD1 (5 bases). The ends were cut back, 0 bases at V and 7 bases at J, with 16 bases in the middle. The CDR3 consists of 14 residues. Germline lookup yields CDR1 GTSNPN and CDR2 SVGIG (reference sequence). CDR3 in amino acids: CAWSVSGGTGEQYF. The CDR3 DNA reads as TGTGCCTGGAGTGTATCCGGCGGCACAGGAGAGCAGTACTTC.

This chain uses TRBV4-2 with TRBJ2-1, with D possibly being TRBD1 or TRBD2 (5 bases each). Germline loops: CDR1 LGHNA, CDR2 YNFKEQ. V lost 0 bases and J lost 4, with 7 bases in between. The CDR3 runs 14 residues. The CDR3 loop is CASSQEGRYNEQFF. The CDR3 bases are TGTGCCAGCAGCCAAGAGGGACGGTACAATGAGCAGTTCTTC.

The V and J genes are TRBV9 and TRBJ2-7; possible D gene TRBD2, 5 bases. Germline V gene sequence: CDR1 SGDLS, CDR2 YYNGEE. The CDR3 has 15 residues. V lost 0 bases and J lost 6, with 16 bases in between. CDR3 DNA: TGTGCCAGCAGCGTAGATCAGCGGAACGGCGTCGAGCAGTACTTC. This gives the protein CASSVDQRNGVEQYF.

The chain couples TRBV12-5 to TRBJ1-2; D might be TRBD1 (6 bases). This CDR3 has 19 residues. Germline V CDR1 and CDR2: LGHNT, FRNRAP. V lost 1 base to trimming and J lost 2 bases, with 23 bases between them. Here the CDR3 reads CASGLALTVGGGQNYGYTF. The CDR3 nucleotides are TGTGCTAGTGGTTTGGCCCTAACGGTTGGGGGCGGACAAAACTATGGCTACACCTTC.

The chain couples TRBV2 to TRBJ2-3; unclear D gene. This CDR3 has 14 amino acids. From germline, CDR1 is SNHLY and CDR2 FYNNEI. V lost 5 bases to trimming and J lost 4 bases, with 13 bases between them. The chain's CDR3 is CASSRRPLSDTQYF. The CDR3 DNA sequence: TGTGCCAGCAGTAGGCGCCCGCTGTCAGATACGCAGTATTTT.

The chain links TRBV5-1 to TRBJ2-3; 10 bases align to TRBD1. Trimming took 1 base from V and 2 from J; bases not matched to a gene: 7. Looked up from germline, CDR1 is SGHRS and CDR2 is YFSETQ. This CDR3 has 17 amino acids. CDR3 in amino acids: CASSLLSTGGPTDTQYF. In DNA, the CDR3 is TGCGCCAGCAGCTTGTTATCGACAGGGGGCCCCACAGATACGCAGTATTTT.

The chain links TRBV29-1 to TRBJ2-7; 13 bases map to TRBD2. V shed 7 bases and J 2 bases; nucleotides not matched to a gene: 5. Germline V gene sequence: CDR1 SQVTM, CDR2 ANQGSEA. The CDR3 sequence is 14 residues long. CDR3 sequence (DNA): TGCAGCGCACTAGGGACTAGCGGGGCCTACGAGCAGTACTTC. Residues: CSALGTSGAYEQYF.

A remark on this clone: Other DNA sequences of this sample code for an identical CDR3. CDR3 sequence: CASSRGQGPYEQYF. The CDR3 nucleotides read TGTGCCAGTAGTAGAGGACAGGGACCCTACGAGCAGTACTTC. This sequence joins TRBV19 and TRBJ2-7, with TRBD1 matching over 8 bases. Germline V CDR1 and CDR2: LNHDA, SQIVND (reference sequence). This CDR3 spans 14 amino acids. With 4 bases clipped from V and 2 bases from J, the junction kept 4 bases outside the gene matches.

Note on this clone: With only one base between it and a far larger clone, this is likely a read error. The chain is built from TRBV2 and TRBJ1-5, with 9 positions matching TRBD1. Per the germline V gene, CDR1 is SNHLY and CDR2 is FYNNEI. CDR3 length equals 13 residues. Trimming at V came to 9 bases and at J to 9 bases, leaving 9 bases not matched to a gene. The CDR3 loop reads CASRGTGKVPQHF. CDR3 coding DNA: TGTGCCAGTCGCGGGACAGGGAAGGTGCCCCAGCATTTT.

A word on this clone: Other DNA sequences of this sample code for an identical CDR3. The chain carries TRBV2 and TRBJ2-5; D unclear. Germline CDR1 SNHLY, CDR2 FYNNEI. The V and J ends lost 7 bases and 3 bases respectively, with 6 bases between them. The CDR3 spans 11 residues. The CDR3 here is CASTREETQYF. CDR3 nucleotides: TGTGCCAGCACCCGAGAAGAGACCCAGTACTTC.